Given below is one T cell receptor (beta chain) in context. Antigen specificity is unknown. After removal of 6 bases from V and 5 bases from J, the junction contained 9 bases not matched to a gene. The germline V gene encodes CDR1 LNHDA and CDR2 SQIVND (reference sequence). The CDR3 covers 14 residues. This PCR relied on a set of 60 Vbeta primers and 13 Jbeta primers. This table comes from immunoSEQ multiplex PCR, and its TCRdb copy is limited to in-frame clones, with some not included. The sample yields around 170,000 clones, about 82% seen once. The data are from a study of cytomegalovirus exposure and HLA in healthy donors. Study details: Roughly 80% of 300 to 450 genotyped donors fell in the Caucasian-associated ancestry cluster.

The study, taken as a whole, reports: For most subjects, TCR beta sequences were reported to predict HLA-A and HLA-B alleles with accuracy. V segments that were indistinguishable, TRBV6-2 and TRBV6-3 among them, were omitted from analysis.

The sequenced material came from PBMCs. The clonotype comes from a woman younger than 45 in good health and CMV-seronegative. The chain links TRBV19 to TRBJ1-2, with 7 bases lining up with TRBD1. The DNA of the CDR3 is TGTGCCAGTAGACTCGGGACAGTGACTTATGGCTACACCTTC. Amino acids: CASRLGTVTYGYTF.